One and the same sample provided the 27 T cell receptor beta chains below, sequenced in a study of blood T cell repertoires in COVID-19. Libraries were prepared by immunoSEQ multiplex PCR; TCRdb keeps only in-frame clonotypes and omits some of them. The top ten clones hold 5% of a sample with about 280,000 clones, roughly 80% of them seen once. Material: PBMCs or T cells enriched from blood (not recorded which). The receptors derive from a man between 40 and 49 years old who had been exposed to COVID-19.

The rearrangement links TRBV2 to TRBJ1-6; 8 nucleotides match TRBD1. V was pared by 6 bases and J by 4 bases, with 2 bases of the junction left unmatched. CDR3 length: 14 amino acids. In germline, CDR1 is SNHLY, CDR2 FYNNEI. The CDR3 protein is CASSRTGYNSPLHF. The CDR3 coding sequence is TGTGCCAGCAGCCGGACAGGGTATAATTCACCCCTCCACTTT. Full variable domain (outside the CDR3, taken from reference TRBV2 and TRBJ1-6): EPEVTQTPSHQVTQMGQEVILRCVPISNHLYFYWYRQILGQKVEFLVSFYNNEISEKSEIFDDQFSVERPDGSNFTLKIRSTKLEDSAMYFCASSRTGYNSPLHFGNGTRLTVT.

CDR3 DNA: TGCGCCAGCAGCCCCGGACAGGGAGGGGAGACCCAGTACTTC. Its translation is CASSPGQGGETQYF. The chain is built from TRBV4-1 and TRBJ2-5; D is possibly TRBD1 (8 bases). V lost 4 bases, J lost 5 bases, and 14 bases lay in between. The CDR3 length is 14 residues. CDR1 and CDR2 from the germline V gene are MGHRA and YSYEKL.

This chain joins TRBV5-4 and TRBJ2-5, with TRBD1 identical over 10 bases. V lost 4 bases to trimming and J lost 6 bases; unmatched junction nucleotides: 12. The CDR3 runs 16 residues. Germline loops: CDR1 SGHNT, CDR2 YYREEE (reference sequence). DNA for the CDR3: TGTGCCAGCAGCCCCGAAGGGGGACAGGGGATTAAGACCCAGTACTTC. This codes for CASSPEGGQGIKTQYF.

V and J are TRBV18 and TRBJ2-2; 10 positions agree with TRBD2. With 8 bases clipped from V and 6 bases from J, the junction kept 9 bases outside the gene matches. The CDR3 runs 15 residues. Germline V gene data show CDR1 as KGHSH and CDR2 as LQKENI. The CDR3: CASLEREGLAGELFF. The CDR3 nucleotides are TGTGCCAGCCTCGAGCGGGAGGGCCTAGCCGGGGAGCTGTTTTTT. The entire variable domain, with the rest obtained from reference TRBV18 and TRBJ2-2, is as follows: NAGVMQNPRHLVRRRGQEARLRCSPMKGHSHVYWYRQLPEEGLKFMVYLQKENIIDESGMPKERFSAEFPKEGPSILRIQQVVRGDSAAYFCASLEREGLAGELFFGEGSRLTVL.

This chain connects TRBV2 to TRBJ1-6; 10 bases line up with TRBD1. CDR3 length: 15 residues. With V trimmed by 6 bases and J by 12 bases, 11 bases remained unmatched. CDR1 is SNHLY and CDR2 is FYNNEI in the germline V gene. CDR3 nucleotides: TGTGCCAGCAGCTCTGGGACAGGGGCCGAAATACCCCTCCACTTT. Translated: CASSSGTGAEIPLHF.

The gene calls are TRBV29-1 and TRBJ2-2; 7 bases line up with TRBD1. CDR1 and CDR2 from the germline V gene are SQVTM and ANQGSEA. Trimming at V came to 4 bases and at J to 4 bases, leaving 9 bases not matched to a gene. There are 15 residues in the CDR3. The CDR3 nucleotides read TGCAGCGTTGGAAGGGACAGCTCCTTCACCGGGGAGCTGTTTTTT. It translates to CSVGRDSSFTGELFF.

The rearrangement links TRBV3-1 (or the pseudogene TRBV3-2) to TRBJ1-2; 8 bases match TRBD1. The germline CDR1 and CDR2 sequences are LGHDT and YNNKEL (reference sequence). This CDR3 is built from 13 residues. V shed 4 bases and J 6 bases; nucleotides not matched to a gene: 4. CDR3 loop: CASSRTGWDGYTF. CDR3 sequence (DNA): TGTGCCAGCAGCCGGACAGGGTGGGATGGCTACACCTTC.

The CDR3: CASSGGFGGPGEQFF. CDR3 DNA: TGTGCCAGCAGTGGAGGTTTCGGAGGGCCCGGTGAGCAGTTCTTC. The genes are TRBV25-1 and TRBJ2-1, with a weak D call TRBD2 (6 bases). From germline, CDR1 is MGHDK and CDR2 SYGVNS. This CDR3 spans 15 amino acids. The germline V and J ends were trimmed by 4 bases and 9 bases, with 19 bases remaining between them.

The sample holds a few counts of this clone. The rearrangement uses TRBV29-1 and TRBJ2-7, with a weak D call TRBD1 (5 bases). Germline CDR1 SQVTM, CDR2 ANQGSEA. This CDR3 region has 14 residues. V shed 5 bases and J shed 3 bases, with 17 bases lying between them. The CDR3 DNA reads TGCAGCGTTAAACTAACATTTGACAGCTACGAGCAGTACTTC. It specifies CSVKLTFDSYEQYF.

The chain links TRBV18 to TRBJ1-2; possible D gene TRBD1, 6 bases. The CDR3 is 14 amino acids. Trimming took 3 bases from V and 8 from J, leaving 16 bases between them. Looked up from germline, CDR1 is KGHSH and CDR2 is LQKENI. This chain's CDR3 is CASSPQQGRGGYTF. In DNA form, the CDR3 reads TGTGCCAGCTCACCGCAACAGGGCCGAGGGGGCTACACCTTC.

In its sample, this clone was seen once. The CDR3 region has the DNA TGCAGCGCCGCGAGGGGTAGCGGGAGCACCGGGGAGCTGTTTTTT. It yields the protein CSAARGSGSTGELFF. The rearrangement uses TRBV29-1 and TRBJ2-2, with TRBD2 matching 9 bases. Trimming removed 7 bases from V and 4 bases from J; junction bases left unmatched: 10. CDR3 length equals 15 residues. Per germline, CDR1 SQVTM and CDR2 ANQGSEA.

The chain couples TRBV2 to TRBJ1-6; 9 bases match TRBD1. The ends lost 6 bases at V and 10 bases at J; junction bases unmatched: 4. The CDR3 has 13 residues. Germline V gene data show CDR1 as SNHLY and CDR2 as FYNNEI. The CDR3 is CASRGTGTSPLHF. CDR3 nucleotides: TGTGCCAGCAGGGGGACAGGGACCTCACCCCTCCACTTT. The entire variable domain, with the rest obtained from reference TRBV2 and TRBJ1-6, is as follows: EPEVTQTPSHQVTQMGQEVILRCVPISNHLYFYWYRQILGQKVEFLVSFYNNEISEKSEIFDDQFSVERPDGSNFTLKIRSTKLEDSAMYFCASRGTGTSPLHFGNGTRLTVT.

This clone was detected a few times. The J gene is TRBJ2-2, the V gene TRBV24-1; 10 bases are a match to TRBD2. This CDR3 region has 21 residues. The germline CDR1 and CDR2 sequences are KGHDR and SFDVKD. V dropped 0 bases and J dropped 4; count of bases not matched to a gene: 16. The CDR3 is CATSDLPGVLAGRSGTGELFF. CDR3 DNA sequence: TGTGCCACCAGTGATTTGCCCGGTGTACTAGCGGGACGGTCTGGCACCGGGGAGCTGTTTTTT.

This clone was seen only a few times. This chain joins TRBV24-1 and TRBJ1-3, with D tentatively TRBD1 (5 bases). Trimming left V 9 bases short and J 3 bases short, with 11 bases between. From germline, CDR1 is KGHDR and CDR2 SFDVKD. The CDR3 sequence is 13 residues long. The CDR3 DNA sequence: TGTGCCACCTCTGGCGGGGGTGGAAACACCATATATTTT. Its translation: CATSGGGGNTIYF.

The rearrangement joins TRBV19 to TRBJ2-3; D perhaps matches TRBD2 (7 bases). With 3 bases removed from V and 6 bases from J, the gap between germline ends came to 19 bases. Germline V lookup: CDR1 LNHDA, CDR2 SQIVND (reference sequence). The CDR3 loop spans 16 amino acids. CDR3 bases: TGTGCCAGTAGTATTGGGGGGGCGGATTCCAGGGATACGCAGTATTTT. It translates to CASSIGGADSRDTQYF.

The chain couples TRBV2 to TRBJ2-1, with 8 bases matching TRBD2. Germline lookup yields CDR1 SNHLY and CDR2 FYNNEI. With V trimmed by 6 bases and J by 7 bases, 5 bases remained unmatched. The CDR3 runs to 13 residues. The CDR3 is CASRGLDRNEQFF. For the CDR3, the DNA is TGTGCCAGCAGGGGACTAGATCGAAATGAGCAGTTCTTC.

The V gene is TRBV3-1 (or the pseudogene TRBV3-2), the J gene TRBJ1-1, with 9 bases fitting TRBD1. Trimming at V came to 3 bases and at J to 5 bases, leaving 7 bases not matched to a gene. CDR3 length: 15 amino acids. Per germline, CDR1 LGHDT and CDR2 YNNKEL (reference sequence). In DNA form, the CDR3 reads TGTGCCAGCAGCCAGTTCGGACAGGGGTATACTGAAGCTTTCTTT. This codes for CASSQFGQGYTEAFF.

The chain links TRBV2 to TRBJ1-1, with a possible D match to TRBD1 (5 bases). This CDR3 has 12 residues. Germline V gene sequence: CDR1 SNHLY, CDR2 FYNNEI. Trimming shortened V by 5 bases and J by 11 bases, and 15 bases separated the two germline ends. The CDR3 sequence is CASSTRDSVAFF. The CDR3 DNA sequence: TGTGCCAGCAGTACCAGGGACTCGGTGGCTTTCTTT.

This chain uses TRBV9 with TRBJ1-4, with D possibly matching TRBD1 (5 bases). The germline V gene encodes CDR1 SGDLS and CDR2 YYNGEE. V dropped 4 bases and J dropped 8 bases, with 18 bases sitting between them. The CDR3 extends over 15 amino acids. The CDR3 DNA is TGTGCCAGCAGCTCACTGGACACCTCTAGGGAAAAACTGTTTTTT. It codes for CASSSLDTSREKLFF.

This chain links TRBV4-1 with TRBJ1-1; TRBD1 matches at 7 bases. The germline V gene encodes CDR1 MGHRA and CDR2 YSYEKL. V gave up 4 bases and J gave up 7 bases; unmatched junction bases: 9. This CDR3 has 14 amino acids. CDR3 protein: CASSLGQGGIEAFF. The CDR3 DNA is TGCGCCAGCAGCCTCGGGCAGGGGGGTATTGAAGCTTTCTTT.

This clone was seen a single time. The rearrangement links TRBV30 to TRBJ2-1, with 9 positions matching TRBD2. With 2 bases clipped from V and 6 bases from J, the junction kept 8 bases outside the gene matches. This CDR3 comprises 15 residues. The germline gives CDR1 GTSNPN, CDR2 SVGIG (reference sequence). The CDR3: CAWSIGLAGTNEQFF. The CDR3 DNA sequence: TGTGCCTGGAGTATAGGTCTAGCGGGAACCAATGAGCAGTTCTTC. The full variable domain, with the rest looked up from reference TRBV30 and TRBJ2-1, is SQTIHQWPATLVQPVGSPLSLECTVEGTSNPNLYWYRQAAGRGLQLLFYSVGIGQISSEVPQNLSASRPQDRQFILSSKKLLLSDSGFYLCAWSIGLAGTNEQFFGPGTRLTVL.

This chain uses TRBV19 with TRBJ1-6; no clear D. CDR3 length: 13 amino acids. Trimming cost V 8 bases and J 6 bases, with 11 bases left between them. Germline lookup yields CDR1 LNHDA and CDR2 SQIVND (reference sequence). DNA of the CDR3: TGTGCCAGTCGGACTGATAGTAATTCACCCCTCCACTTT. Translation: CASRTDSNSPLHF.

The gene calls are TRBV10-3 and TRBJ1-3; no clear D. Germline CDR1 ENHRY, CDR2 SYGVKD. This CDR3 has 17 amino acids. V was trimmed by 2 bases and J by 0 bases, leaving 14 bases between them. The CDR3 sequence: CAISEPYTPGSGNTIYF. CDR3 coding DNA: TGTGCCATCAGTGAGCCCTACACACCAGGCTCTGGAAACACCATATATTTT.

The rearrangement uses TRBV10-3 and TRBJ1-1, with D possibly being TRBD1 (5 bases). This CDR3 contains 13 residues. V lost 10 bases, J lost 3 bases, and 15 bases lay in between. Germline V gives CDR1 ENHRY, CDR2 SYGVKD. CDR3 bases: TGTGCCACCCTGGCCTGGGGGGACACTGAAGCTTTCTTT. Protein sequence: CATLAWGDTEAFF.

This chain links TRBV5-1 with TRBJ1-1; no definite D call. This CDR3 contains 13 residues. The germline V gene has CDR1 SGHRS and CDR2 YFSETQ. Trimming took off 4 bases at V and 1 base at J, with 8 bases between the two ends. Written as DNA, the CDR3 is TGCGCCAGCAGCCCCATGCGGAACACTGAAGCTTTCTTT. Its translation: CASSPMRNTEAFF.

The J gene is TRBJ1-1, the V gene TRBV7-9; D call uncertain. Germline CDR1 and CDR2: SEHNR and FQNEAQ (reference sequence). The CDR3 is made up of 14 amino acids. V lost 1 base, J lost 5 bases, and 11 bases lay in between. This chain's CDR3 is CASSLVGRRTEAFF. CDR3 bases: TGTGCCAGCAGCTTAGTTGGGCGTAGGACTGAAGCTTTCTTT.

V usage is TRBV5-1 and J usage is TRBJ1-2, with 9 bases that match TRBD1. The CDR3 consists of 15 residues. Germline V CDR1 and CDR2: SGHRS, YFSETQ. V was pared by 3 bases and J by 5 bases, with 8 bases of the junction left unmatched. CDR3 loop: CASSSPGQGTYGYTF. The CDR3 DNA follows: TGCGCCAGCAGCTCGCCGGGACAGGGAACTTATGGCTACACCTTC.